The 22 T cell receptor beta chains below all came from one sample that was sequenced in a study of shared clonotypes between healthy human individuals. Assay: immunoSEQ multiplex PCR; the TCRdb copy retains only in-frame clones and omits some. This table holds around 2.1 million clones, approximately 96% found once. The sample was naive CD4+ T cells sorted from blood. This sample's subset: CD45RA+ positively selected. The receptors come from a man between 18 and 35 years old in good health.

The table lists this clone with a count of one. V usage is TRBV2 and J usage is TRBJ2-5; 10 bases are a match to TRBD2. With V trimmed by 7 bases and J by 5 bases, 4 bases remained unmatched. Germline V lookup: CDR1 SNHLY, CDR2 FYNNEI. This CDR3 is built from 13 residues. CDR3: CASKKLAGETQYF. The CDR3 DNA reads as TGTGCCAGCAAAAAACTAGCGGGGGAGACCCAGTACTTC.

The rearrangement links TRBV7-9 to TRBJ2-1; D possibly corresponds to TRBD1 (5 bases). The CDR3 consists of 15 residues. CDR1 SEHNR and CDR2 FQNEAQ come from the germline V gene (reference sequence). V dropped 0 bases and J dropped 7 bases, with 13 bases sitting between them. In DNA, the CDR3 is TGTGCCAGCAGCTTAGCGCAGGGTTTACGAAATGAGCAGTTCTTC. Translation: CASSLAQGLRNEQFF.

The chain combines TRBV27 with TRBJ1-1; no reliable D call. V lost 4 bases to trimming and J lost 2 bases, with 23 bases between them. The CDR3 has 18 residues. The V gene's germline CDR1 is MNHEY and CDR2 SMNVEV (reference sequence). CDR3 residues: CASSSTSIQRRANTEAFF. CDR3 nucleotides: TGTGCCAGCAGTTCAACTAGTATCCAGCGGCGGGCCAACACTGAAGCTTTCTTT.

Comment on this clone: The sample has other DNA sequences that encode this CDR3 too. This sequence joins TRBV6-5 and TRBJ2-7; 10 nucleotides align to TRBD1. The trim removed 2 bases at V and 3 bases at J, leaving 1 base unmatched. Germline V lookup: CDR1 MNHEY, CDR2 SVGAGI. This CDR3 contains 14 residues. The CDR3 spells CASSYGQGVYEQYF. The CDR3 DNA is TGTGCCAGCAGTTACGGACAGGGGGTCTACGAGCAGTACTTC.

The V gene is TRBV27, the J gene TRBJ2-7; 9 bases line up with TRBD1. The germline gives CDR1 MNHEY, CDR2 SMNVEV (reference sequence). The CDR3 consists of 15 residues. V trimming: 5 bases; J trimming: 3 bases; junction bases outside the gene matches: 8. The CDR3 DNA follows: TGTGCCAGCAGTGGATACCGGGACAGGGTCTACGAGCAGTACTTC. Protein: CASSGYRDRVYEQYF.

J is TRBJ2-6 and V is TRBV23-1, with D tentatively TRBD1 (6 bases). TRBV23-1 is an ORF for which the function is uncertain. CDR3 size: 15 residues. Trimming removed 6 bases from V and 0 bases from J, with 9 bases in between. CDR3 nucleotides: TGCGCCAGCAGACAGGGATTCTCTGGGGCCAACGTCCTGACTTTC. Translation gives CASRQGFSGANVLTF.

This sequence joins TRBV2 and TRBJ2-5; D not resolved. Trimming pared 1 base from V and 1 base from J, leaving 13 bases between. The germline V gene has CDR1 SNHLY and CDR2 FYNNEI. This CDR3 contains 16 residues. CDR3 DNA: TGTGCCAGCAGTGAAGGGGTGGGCAGCACCCAAGAGACCCAGTACTTC. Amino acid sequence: CASSEGVGSTQETQYF.

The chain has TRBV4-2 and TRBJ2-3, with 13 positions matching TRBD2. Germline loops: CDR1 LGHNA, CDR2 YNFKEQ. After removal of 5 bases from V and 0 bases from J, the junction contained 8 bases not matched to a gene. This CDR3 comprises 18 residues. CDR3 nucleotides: TGTGCCAGCAGCTACCGACTAGCGGGGGGAACTAGCACAGATACGCAGTATTTT. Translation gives CASSYRLAGGTSTDTQYF.

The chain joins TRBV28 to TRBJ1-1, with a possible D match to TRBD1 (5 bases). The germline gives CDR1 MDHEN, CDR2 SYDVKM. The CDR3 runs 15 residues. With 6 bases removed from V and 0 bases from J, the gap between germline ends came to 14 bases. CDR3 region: CASREPWGMNTEAFF. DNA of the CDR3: TGTGCCAGCAGAGAGCCCTGGGGCATGAACACTGAAGCTTTCTTT. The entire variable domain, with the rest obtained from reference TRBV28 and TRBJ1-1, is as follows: DVKVTQSSRYLVKRTGEKVFLECVQDMDHENMFWYRQDPGLGLRLIYFSYDVKMKEKGDIPEGYSVSREKKERFSLILESASTNQTSMYLCASREPWGMNTEAFFGQGTRLTVV.

CDR3 protein: CASSTGVNTEAFF. CDR3 DNA sequence: TGTGCCAGCAGTACAGGGGTAAACACTGAAGCTTTCTTT. The chain has TRBV2 and TRBJ1-1, with 7 bases that match TRBD1. Per germline, CDR1 SNHLY and CDR2 FYNNEI. The V gene end was trimmed by 5 bases and the J gene end by 2 bases; junction bases not matched to a gene: 2. The CDR3 length is 13 residues.

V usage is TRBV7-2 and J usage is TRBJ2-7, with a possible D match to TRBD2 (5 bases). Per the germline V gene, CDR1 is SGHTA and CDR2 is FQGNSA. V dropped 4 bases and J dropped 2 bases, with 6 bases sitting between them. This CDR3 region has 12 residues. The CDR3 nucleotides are TGTGCCAGCAGCTGGGGAGCCTACGAGCAGTACTTC. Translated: CASSWGAYEQYF.

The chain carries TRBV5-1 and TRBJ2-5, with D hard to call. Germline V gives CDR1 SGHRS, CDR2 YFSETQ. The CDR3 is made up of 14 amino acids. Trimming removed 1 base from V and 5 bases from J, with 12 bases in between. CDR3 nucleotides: TGCGCCAGCAGCTTGAGGAAGGGTCGGGAGACCCAGTACTTC. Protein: CASSLRKGRETQYF.

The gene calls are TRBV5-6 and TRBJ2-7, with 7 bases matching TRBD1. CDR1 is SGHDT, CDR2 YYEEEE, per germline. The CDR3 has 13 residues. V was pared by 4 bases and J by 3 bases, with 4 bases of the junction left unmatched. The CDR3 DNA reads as TGTGCCAGCAGCAAGGGACAGAGCTACGAGCAGTACTTC. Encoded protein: CASSKGQSYEQYF.

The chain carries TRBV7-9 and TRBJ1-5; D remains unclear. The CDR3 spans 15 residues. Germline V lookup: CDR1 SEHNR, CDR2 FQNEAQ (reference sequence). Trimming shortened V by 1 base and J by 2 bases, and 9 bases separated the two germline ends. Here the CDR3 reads CASSLGDAGNQPQHF. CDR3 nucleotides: TGTGCCAGCAGCTTAGGGGATGCGGGCAATCAGCCCCAGCATTTT.

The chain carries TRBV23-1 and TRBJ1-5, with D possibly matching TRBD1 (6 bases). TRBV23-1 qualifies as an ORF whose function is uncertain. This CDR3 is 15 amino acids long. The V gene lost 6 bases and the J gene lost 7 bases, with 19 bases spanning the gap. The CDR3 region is CASSQKNDRRQPQHF. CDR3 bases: TGCGCCAGCAGCCAAAAGAACGACAGGCGACAGCCCCAGCATTTT.

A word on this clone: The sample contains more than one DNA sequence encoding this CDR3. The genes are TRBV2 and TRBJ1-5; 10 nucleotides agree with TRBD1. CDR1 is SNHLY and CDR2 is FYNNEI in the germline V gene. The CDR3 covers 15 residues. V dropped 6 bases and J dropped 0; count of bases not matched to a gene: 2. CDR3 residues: CASSGQGVSNQPQHF. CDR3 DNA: TGTGCCAGCAGCGGACAGGGGGTTAGCAATCAGCCCCAGCATTTT. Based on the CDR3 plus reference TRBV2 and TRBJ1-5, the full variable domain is EPEVTQTPSHQVTQMGQEVILRCVPISNHLYFYWYRQILGQKVEFLVSFYNNEISEKSEIFDDQFSVERPDGSNFTLKIRSTKLEDSAMYFCASSGQGVSNQPQHFGDGTRLSIL.

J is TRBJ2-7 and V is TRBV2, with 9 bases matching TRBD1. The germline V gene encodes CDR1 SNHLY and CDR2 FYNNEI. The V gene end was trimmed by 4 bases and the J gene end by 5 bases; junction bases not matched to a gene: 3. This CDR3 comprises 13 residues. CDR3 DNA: TGTGCCAGCAGTGGGGACAGGGTGGACGAGCAGTACTTC. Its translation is CASSGDRVDEQYF.

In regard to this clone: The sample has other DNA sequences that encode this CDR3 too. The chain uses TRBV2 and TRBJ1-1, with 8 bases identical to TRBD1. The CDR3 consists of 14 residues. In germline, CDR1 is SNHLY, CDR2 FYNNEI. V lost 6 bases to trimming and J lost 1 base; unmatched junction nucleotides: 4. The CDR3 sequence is CASSGGTGNTEAFF. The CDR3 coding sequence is TGTGCCAGCAGCGGGGGGACAGGGAACACTGAAGCTTTCTTT.

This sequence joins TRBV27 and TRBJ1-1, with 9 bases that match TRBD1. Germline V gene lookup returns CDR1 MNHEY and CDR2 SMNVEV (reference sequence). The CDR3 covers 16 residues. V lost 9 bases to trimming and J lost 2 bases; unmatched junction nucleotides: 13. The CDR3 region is CARPPQGDRANTEAFF. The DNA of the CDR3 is TGTGCCAGACCGCCACAGGGGGACAGGGCAAACACTGAAGCTTTCTTT.

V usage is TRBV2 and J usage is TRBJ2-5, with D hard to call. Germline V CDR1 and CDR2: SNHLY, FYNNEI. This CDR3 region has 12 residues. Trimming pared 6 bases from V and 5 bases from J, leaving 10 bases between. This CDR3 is CASSYTTETQYF. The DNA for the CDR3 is TGTGCCAGCAGCTACACCACTGAGACCCAGTACTTC.

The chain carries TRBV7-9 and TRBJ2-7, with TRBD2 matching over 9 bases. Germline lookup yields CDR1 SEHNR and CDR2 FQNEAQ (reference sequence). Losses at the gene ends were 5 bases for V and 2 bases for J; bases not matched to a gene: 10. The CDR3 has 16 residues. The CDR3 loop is CASSPVLASGTYEQYF. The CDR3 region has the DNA TGTGCCAGCAGCCCCGTTTTGGCTAGCGGGACCTACGAGCAGTACTTC. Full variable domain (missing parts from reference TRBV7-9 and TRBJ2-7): DTGVSQNPRHKITKRGQNVTFRCDPISEHNRLYWYRQTLGQGPEFLTYFQNEAQLEKSRLLSDRFSAERPKGSFSTLEIQRTEQGDSAMYLCASSPVLASGTYEQYFGPGTRLTVT.

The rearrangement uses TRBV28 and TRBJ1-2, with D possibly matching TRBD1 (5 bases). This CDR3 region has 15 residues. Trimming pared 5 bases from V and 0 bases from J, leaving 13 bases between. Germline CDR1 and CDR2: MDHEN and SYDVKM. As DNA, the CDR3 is TGTGCCAGCAGTGTTTCTCAGGGTGCTAACTATGGCTACACCTTC. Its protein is CASSVSQGANYGYTF.